Listed below are T cell receptor beta chains from one sample, sequenced in a study of OX40 agonist ivuxolimab in advanced cancers. Assay used: immunoSEQ multiplex PCR; TCRdb lists only in-frame clones, some missing. The repertoire has under 65,000 clones, 85% of them found once; the top ten carry 20%. The sequenced sample was CD4+ or CD8+ T cells sorted from blood, obtained in a trial of the OX40 agonist ivuxolimab. The receptors originated from an adult with an advanced solid tumor such as melanoma, head and neck, liver or kidney cancer. CDR3s include the opening cysteine and the closing phenylalanine or tryptophan. D genes are given only for firm matches. Clone size appears in some rows only: once, few, many, or a class for an expanded clone.

TRBV9	TRBJ2-5	-	-	CASSVGGGGQETQYF	TGTGCCAGCAGCGTAGGTGGAGGGGGGCAAGAGACCCAGTACTTC
TRBV9	TRBJ2-1	-	-	CASATQDTSYNEQFF	TGTGCCAGCGCCACACAGGATACCTCCTACAATGAGCAGTTCTTC
TRBV19	TRBJ1-3	-	-	CASSIVEGHSGNTIYF	TGTGCCAGTAGTATAGTTGAGGGACACTCTGGAAACACCATATATTTT
TRBV27	TRBJ2-1	-	-	CASTFTSQTNYNEQFF	TGTGCCAGCACTTTTACGAGCCAGACAAACTACAATGAGCAGTTCTTC
TRBV6-6	TRBJ1-5	-	-	CARRRGLGNQPQHF	TGTGCCCGACGGAGGGGCCTGGGCAATCAGCCCCAGCATTTT
TRBV9	TRBJ1-4	-	-	CASSASGSANEKLFF	TGTGCCAGCAGCGCAAGTGGTTCAGCTAATGAAAAACTGTTTTTT
TRBV2	TRBJ2-1	TRBD2	-	CASSERGEGNYDEQFF	TGTGCCAGCAGTGAACGGGGGGAGGGGAACTACGATGAGCAGTTCTTC
TRBV6-4	TRBJ2-2	TRBD1	-	CASSEGAGGASDTGELFF	TGTGCCAGCAGTGAGGGGGCAGGGGGCGCGTCGGACACCGGGGAGCTGTTTTTT
TRBV27	TRBJ2-5	-	-	CASSPAVGSSRETQYF	TGTGCCAGCAGCCCCGCAGTGGGATCCTCCCGGGAGACCCAGTACTTC
TRBV7-9	TRBJ2-2	TRBD2	-	CASSRPPGGRTGELFF	TGTGCCAGCAGCCGCCCTCCGGGGGGTCGCACCGGGGAGCTGTTTTTT
TRBV7-9	TRBJ2-5	TRBD1	-	CASSLVTGEETQYF	TGTGCCAGCAGCTTAGTGACAGGGGAGGAGACCCAGTACTTC
TRBV2	TRBJ2-5	-	few	CASSARTGGRETQYF	TGTGCCAGCAGTGCTCGGACAGGAGGGCGAGAGACCCAGTACTTC
TRBV5-8	TRBJ2-7	TRBD2	few	CASSFPAGGQSSYEQYF	TGTGCCAGCAGCTTCCCAGCGGGGGGACAAAGCTCCTACGAGCAGTACTTC
TRBV7-2	TRBJ2-1	TRBD2	few	CASRRTSGGFDEQFF	TGTGCCAGCAGACGGACTAGCGGGGGGTTCGATGAGCAGTTCTTC
TRBV29-1	TRBJ1-2	-	-	CSVEDGRPPYGYTF	TGCAGCGTTGAAGATGGACGGCCTCCCTATGGCTACACCTTC
TRBV13	TRBJ2-2	-	-	CASSFLGGELFF	TGTGCCAGCAGCTTTTTGGGCGGGGAGCTGTTTTTT
TRBV27	TRBJ2-1	-	-	CASSFFATTNPSSYNEQFF	TGTGCCAGCAGTTTTTTCGCCACTACAAATCCGAGCTCCTACAATGAGCAGTTCTTC
TRBV19	TRBJ2-1	TRBD2	medium-sized	CASRELAGVENEQFF	TGTGCCAGTAGGGAACTAGCGGGGGTAGAAAATGAGCAGTTCTTC
TRBV27	TRBJ1-1	-	-	CASSLGGGTEAFF	TGTGCCAGCAGTTTAGGGGGTGGGACTGAAGCTTTCTTT
TRBV5-4	TRBJ2-3	TRBD1	-	CASSYQGALLTDTQYF	TGTGCCAGCAGTTACCAGGGGGCCCTTCTCACAGATACGCAGTATTTT
TRBV5-6	TRBJ2-7	-	-	CASSWGRRDNEQYF	TGTGCCAGCAGCTGGGGGCGCAGGGACAACGAGCAGTACTTC
TRBV6-5	TRBJ2-3	-	once	CASSYSNSATDTQYF	TGTGCCAGCAGTTACTCGAACAGCGCGACAGATACGCAGTATTTT
TRBV4-1	TRBJ1-2	-	-	CASSFTSTGDYGYTF	TGCGCCAGCAGCTTCACATCTACAGGTGACTATGGCTACACCTTC
TRBV4-1	TRBJ1-1	-	-	CASSQFSAVNTEAFF	TGCGCCAGCAGCCAATTCAGCGCAGTCAACACTGAAGCTTTCTTT
TRBV4-3	TRBJ2-2	-	-	CASSPGVLDRLLFANTGELFF	TGCGCCAGCAGCCCGGGAGTTTTGGACAGGCTATTATTCGCGAACACCGGGGAGCTGTTTTTT
TRBV27	TRBJ2-2	TRBD1	-	CASTVTRPGGIGELFF	TGTGCCAGCACCGTAACGCGGCCAGGGGGCATCGGGGAGCTGTTTTTT
TRBV19	TRBJ2-2	-	-	CASSITGSTGELFF	TGTGCCAGTAGTATTACAGGAAGCACCGGGGAGCTGTTTTTT
TRBV5-1	TRBJ2-3	TRBD2	-	CASSLDSLAVGTDTQYF	TGCGCCAGCAGCTTGGACTCCCTAGCGGTAGGCACAGATACGCAGTATTTT
TRBV28	TRBJ2-1	-	-	CASSLNIGSDNEQFF	TGTGCCAGCAGTTTAAATATTGGGTCAGACAATGAGCAGTTCTTC
TRBV7-9	TRBJ1-1	-	-	CASTPPDGEAFF	TGTGCCAGCACCCCGCCCGACGGCGAAGCTTTCTTT
TRBV28	TRBJ1-2	-	-	CASSSQAHYGYTF	TGTGCCAGCAGTTCACAGGCTCACTATGGCTACACCTTC
TRBV5-4	TRBJ2-3	-	-	CASSLEGPTDTQYF	TGTGCCAGCAGCCTGGAGGGCCCCACAGATACGCAGTATTTT
TRBV2	TRBJ2-1	TRBD2	-	CASSEGLGGNEQFF	TGTGCCAGCAGTGAGGGACTAGGGGGCAATGAGCAGTTCTTC
TRBV7-2	TRBJ1-5	-	-	CASSLAFRGLVQPQHF	TGTGCCAGCAGCTTAGCTTTTCGCGGGCTGGTTCAGCCCCAGCATTTT
TRBV11-2	TRBJ2-5	-	-	CASSKGETQYF	TGTGCCAGCAGCAAAGGAGAGACCCAGTACTTC
TRBV9	TRBJ2-3	-	-	CASSVVSRSTDTQYF	TGTGCCAGCAGCGTCGTTAGCCGAAGCACAGATACGCAGTATTTT
TRBV5-6	TRBJ2-7	TRBD2	-	CASSLAGLGSWNEQYF	TGTGCCAGCAGCTTAGCGGGACTGGGATCCTGGAACGAGCAGTACTTC
TRBV7-9	TRBJ2-5	TRBD2	-	CASSSTSEGRETQYF	TGTGCCAGCAGCTCCACTAGCGAGGGGAGGGAGACCCAGTACTTC
TRBV19	TRBJ1-2	-	few	CASSIQEGPGYTF	TGTGCCAGTAGTATTCAGGAAGGCCCTGGCTACACCTTC
TRBV7-9	TRBJ1-3	-	once	CASSLENGRSSGNTIYF	TGTGCCAGCAGCTTAGAAAATGGCCGGAGCTCTGGAAACACCATATATTTT
TRBV9	TRBJ1-3	TRBD1	-	CASSPTITYRDRESGNTIYF	TGTGCCAGCAGCCCCACGATTACTTACCGGGACAGGGAATCCGGAAACACCATATATTTT
TRBV9	TRBJ2-2	-	many	CASSSGRSGGTGELFF	TGTGCCAGCAGCTCCGGAAGGTCAGGGGGGACCGGGGAGCTGTTTTTT
TRBV9	TRBJ2-7	-	-	CASSVAGGENGEQYF	TGTGCCAGCAGCGTAGCGGGCGGGGAAAACGGCGAGCAGTACTTC
TRBV10-1	TRBJ2-5	TRBD2	-	CASSEGTSVRETQYF	TGCGCCAGCAGTGAAGGGACTAGCGTCCGGGAGACCCAGTACTTC
TRBV7-9	TRBJ2-3	TRBD1	-	CASSLGGQGPDTQYF	TGTGCCAGCAGCTTAGGGGGACAGGGTCCAGATACGCAGTATTTT
TRBV9	TRBJ2-7	-	-	CASSVSGGIYEQYF	TGTGCCAGCAGCGTATCTGGGGGGATCTACGAGCAGTACTTC
TRBV27	TRBJ2-3	-	-	CASSLHLDTQYF	TGTGCCAGCAGTCTGCACTTGGATACGCAGTATTTT
TRBV25-1	TRBJ2-7	-	-	CASRAEPYEQYF	TGTGCCAGCAGGGCAGAACCCTACGAGCAGTACTTC
TRBV5-1	TRBJ2-7	TRBD1	few	CASSLATGNEQYF	TGCGCCAGCAGCTTGGCGACAGGGAACGAGCAGTACTTC
TRBV7-2	TRBJ2-5	-	-	CASSSTRTAQETQYF	TGTGCCAGCAGCTCCACACGGACAGCCCAAGAGACCCAGTACTTC